In its sample, the clone carrying this T cell receptor beta chain was seen many times. The target antigen is unknown. The sample is drawn from a study of Graves' ophthalmopathy and Graves' hyperthyroidism. Per germline, CDR1 SGDLS and CDR2 YYNGEE. With 7 bases removed from V and 6 bases from J, the gap between germline ends came to 19 bases. CDR3 length: 14 amino acids. Scientists amplified the TCR beta CDR3 regions from RNA transcripts. After a first-round RT-PCR with HTBI primers, a second-round multiplex PCR was run. TCRdb processed the multiplex PCR reads anew with MiXCR; each CDR3 protein has one entry. The repertoire has about 1.2 million distinct CDR3 sequences, 35% to 45% of them found once; the top ten carry 11%. Study observations and caveats: The model achieved 70.59% sensitivity and less than 85% specificity for ophthalmopathy progression. Blood shared most expanded thyroid clonotypes above 0.001 frequency. A model built from 13 signatures distinguished ophthalmopathy from stable hyperthyroidism with 87.88% sensitivity and less than 83% specificity.

The sequenced sample was peripheral blood or thyroid tissue (not recorded which). This clonotype was sampled from an adult man with Graves' hyperthyroidism. The chain couples TRBV9 to TRBJ1-1; D is unclear. The CDR3 loop is CASSRLTPESEAFF. DNA for the CDR3: TGTGCCAGCTCCCGACTTACGCCCGAGTCTGAAGCTTTCTTT.